Ten or more counts support the clone carrying this T cell receptor beta chain. Its antigen is still unknown. TCRdb re-called the 5' RACE reads with MiXCR, one entry per CDR3 protein. The sample carries roughly 60,000 distinct CDR3 sequences, about 2.5% recorded once. Where libraries were unsorted, they were derived from 2 million PBMCs stored at -80 degrees C. These data belong to a study of neurological immune-mediated disorders. Findings of the study overall: CDR3 amino acid sequences of expanded clones were not shared across subjects, a result suggesting private repertoires in all groups. TCR clonal expansion peaked in HTLV-1-associated myelopathy patients and was lowest in multiple sclerosis patients.

The germline gives CDR1 LGHDT, CDR2 YNNKEL (reference sequence). V lost 0 bases to trimming and J lost 0 bases, with 12 bases between them. The CDR3 consists of 16 residues. This chain joins TRBV3-1 and TRBJ2-7; possible D gene TRBD1, 6 bases. The sequencing sample was made of PBMCs. This sequence was found in a man over 45 with multiple sclerosis. The CDR3 loop is CASSQDPGTFSYEQYF. DNA for the CDR3: TGTGCCAGCAGCCAAGACCCCGGGACATTCTCCTACGAGCAGTACTTC.